This paragraph covers one T cell receptor (beta chain) sequence. It lacks a known antigen. One base away there is no much larger clone; base qualities are not given. This entry belongs to a study of control samples from healthy donors and cancer patients (dated by TCRdb to the early 2020s). V is reduced by 2 bases and J by 9 bases, leaving a spacing of 8 bases between them. There are 13 amino acids in the CDR3, from cysteine to phenylalanine inclusive. Of all the DNA, just the CDR3 is kept, 39 bases in frame from base 1. CDR1 and CDR2, per the germline V gene (reference sequence), are SEHNR and FQNEAQ. Library preparation was by the immunoSEQ multiplex PCR assay. TCRdb mirrors the immuneACCESS table, restricted to in-frame sequences. Some clones are absent from its copies; in checked studies, under half trace to an unresolved V gene, and the reason for the others is unknown. Within this sample are about 40,000 clones, with around 90% of them counted one time only. The top ten constitute approximately 3.8% of the sample.

The TCR originated in a woman aged 45-60 years in good health. Recombination joined TRBV7-9 with TRBJ2-6; a confident D gene designation cannot be given. The source material was blood. At the DNA level, the sequence is TGTGCCAGCAGCTTAAGGGCCCTCAACGTCCTGACTTTC. This encodes CASSLRALNVLTF.